The clone carrying this T cell receptor (beta chain) has a count of ten or more. This sample was included in a study of response to subunit inactivated influenza vaccine. The CDR3 contains 14 residues. Germline V gene data show CDR1 as LNHDA and CDR2 as SQIVND (reference sequence). Trimming took 2 bases from V and 4 from J; bases not matched to a gene: 3. Via MiXCR, TCRdb re-called the RT-PCR reads, giving one row per CDR3 protein. Among about 570,000 distinct CDR3 sequences listed, around 11% were seen once. These data also featured in a second study, about T cells expressing NK-cell markers. That paper notes: TCR beta cDNA was made by 5'RACE template switching with UMIs. HCMV seropositivity marked seven of the eight sequenced donors; one was seronegative. T cells sorted in several experiments were restricted to alpha-beta TCR T cells by an anti-gamma-delta TCR antibody. The CD3+CD56-NKG2C+ fraction was also led by these clonotypes in a handful of donors.

The receptor's source is a man aged 45-65 years who received an inactivated influenza vaccine. The gene calls are TRBV19 and TRBJ2-3; 7 nucleotides align to TRBD1. Here the sequenced sample was PBMCs from blood, taken on the day of vaccination. CDR3 nucleotides: TGTGCCAGTAGTATATGGGACAGCTCAGATACGCAGTATTTT. The encoded protein is CASSIWDSSDTQYF.